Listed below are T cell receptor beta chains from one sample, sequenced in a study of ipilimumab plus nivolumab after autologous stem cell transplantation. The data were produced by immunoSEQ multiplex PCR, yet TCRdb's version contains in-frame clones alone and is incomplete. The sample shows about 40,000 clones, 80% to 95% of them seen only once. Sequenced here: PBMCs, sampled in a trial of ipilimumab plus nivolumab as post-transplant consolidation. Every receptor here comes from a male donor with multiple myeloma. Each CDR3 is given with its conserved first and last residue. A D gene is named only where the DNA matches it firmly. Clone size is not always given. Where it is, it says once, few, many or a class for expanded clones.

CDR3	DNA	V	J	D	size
CASSYSRKGKNYGYTF	TGTGCCAGCAGTTACTCGCGAAAGGGGAAAAACTATGGCTACACCTTC	TRBV6-5	TRBJ1-2	NA	NA
CASSYYRGGGYTF	TGTGCCAGCAGTTACTATCGGGGGGGTGGCTACACCTTC	TRBV6-9	TRBJ1-2	NA	NA
CASSETGTASYEQYF	TGTGCCAGCAGTGAAACCGGGACCGCCTCCTACGAGCAGTACTTC	TRBV6-1	TRBJ2-7	NA	NA
CASSDLYEQYF	TGTGCCAGCAGTGACCTCTACGAGCAGTACTTC	TRBV6-5	TRBJ2-7	NA	once
CAISEHSLGNTIYF	TGTGCCATCAGTGAACACAGTTTGGGAAACACCATATATTTT	TRBV10-3	TRBJ1-3	NA	once
CASSLAMGSLGEQYF	TGTGCCAGCAGCTTAGCGATGGGGTCCCTCGGCGAGCAGTACTTC	TRBV7-2	TRBJ2-7	NA	NA
CSVDGGAFNEQFF	TGCAGCGTTGATGGGGGGGCTTTCAATGAGCAGTTCTTC	TRBV29-1	TRBJ2-1	NA	NA
CASSVGGTYNEQFF	TGTGCCAGCAGTGTGGGCGGGACCTACAATGAGCAGTTCTTC	TRBV28	TRBJ2-1	NA	NA
CASSPPQGGGTEAFF	TGTGCCAGCTCACCACCTCAGGGAGGGGGCACTGAAGCTTTCTTT	TRBV18	TRBJ1-1	NA	NA
CASSLGAGQYNSPLHF	TGCGCCAGCAGCTTGGGGGCCGGACAGTATAATTCACCCCTCCACTTT	TRBV5-1	TRBJ1-6	NA	NA
CASSLGEQFF	TGTGCCAGCAGCTTAGGAGAGCAGTTCTTC	TRBV11-2	TRBJ2-1	NA	NA
CASSRGARLNTEAFF	TGCGCCAGCAGCCGGGGGGCCCGATTGAACACTGAAGCTTTCTTT	TRBV4-3	TRBJ1-1	NA	NA
CASSINNGAGELFF	TGTGCCAGTAGTATCAATAATGGCGCCGGGGAGCTGTTTTTT	TRBV19	TRBJ2-2	NA	NA
CASSLGTARYGYTF	TGTGCCAGCAGCTTGGGGACAGCCCGCTATGGCTACACCTTC	TRBV5-6	TRBJ1-2	NA	NA
CASRQGWGNYNEQFF	TGTGCCAGCAGGCAGGGATGGGGGAACTACAATGAGCAGTTCTTC	TRBV7-2	TRBJ2-1	NA	NA
CASSRDGYEQYF	TGTGCCAGCAGCCGGGACGGCTACGAGCAGTACTTC	TRBV28	TRBJ2-7	NA	NA
CRAGENTQYF	TGCAGAGCGGGAGAGAATACGCAGTATTTT	TRBV20-1	TRBJ2-3	TRBD2	NA
CASSSGRGAEAFF	TGTGCCAGCAGTTCAGGAAGGGGCGCTGAAGCTTTCTTT	TRBV6-6	TRBJ1-1	NA	NA
CASTPRGKMNTEAFF	TGTGCCAGCACCCCTCGGGGAAAAATGAACACTGAAGCTTTCTTT	TRBV28	TRBJ1-1	NA	NA
CASSADRNTEAFF	TGTGCCAGCAGCGCCGACAGGAACACTGAAGCTTTCTTT	TRBV28	TRBJ1-1	NA	NA
CATGLAGVGNEQFF	TGTGCCACGGGACTAGCGGGAGTCGGCAATGAGCAGTTCTTC	TRBV15	TRBJ2-1	TRBD2	once
CASREDRSNSPLHF	TGCGCCAGCAGGGAGGACAGATCTAATTCACCCCTCCACTTT	TRBV10-2	TRBJ1-6	NA	few
CASSPLGGSGNTIYF	TGTGCCAGCTCTCCACTCGGAGGCTCTGGAAACACCATATATTTT	TRBV18	TRBJ1-3	NA	NA
CASRQGASGYTF	TGTGCCAGCAGGCAGGGGGCGAGTGGCTACACCTTC	TRBV6-1	TRBJ1-2	TRBD1	few
CASKATQGYGYTF	TGTGCCAGCAAGGCGACACAGGGCTATGGCTACACCTTC	TRBV28	TRBJ1-2	NA	NA
CASSQRSAGGPPQLTQYF	TGTGCCAGCAGCCAACGTAGCGCGGGGGGCCCGCCGCAATTGACCCAGTACTTC	TRBV7-8	TRBJ2-5	TRBD2	NA
CASSLLGTGGETQYF	TGTGCCAGCAGCTTACTGGGGACCGGGGGAGAGACCCAGTACTTC	TRBV7-8	TRBJ2-5	NA	NA
CASAPRGLDGSPLHF	TGTGCCAGCGCCCCGCGGGGGCTCGACGGCTCACCCCTCCACTTT	TRBV28	TRBJ1-6	NA	once
CAKGAESQETQYF	TGTGCCAAGGGGGCGGAATCCCAAGAGACCCAGTACTTC	TRBV6-4	TRBJ2-5	TRBD1	NA
CASSHPTGNTEAFF	TGTGCCAGCAGTCATCCGACAGGGAACACTGAAGCTTTCTTT	TRBV27	TRBJ1-1	NA	NA
CASSYRGTRNNEQFF	TGTGCCAGCAGTTACCGCGGGACTAGAAACAATGAGCAGTTCTTC	TRBV6-6	TRBJ2-1	TRBD2	NA